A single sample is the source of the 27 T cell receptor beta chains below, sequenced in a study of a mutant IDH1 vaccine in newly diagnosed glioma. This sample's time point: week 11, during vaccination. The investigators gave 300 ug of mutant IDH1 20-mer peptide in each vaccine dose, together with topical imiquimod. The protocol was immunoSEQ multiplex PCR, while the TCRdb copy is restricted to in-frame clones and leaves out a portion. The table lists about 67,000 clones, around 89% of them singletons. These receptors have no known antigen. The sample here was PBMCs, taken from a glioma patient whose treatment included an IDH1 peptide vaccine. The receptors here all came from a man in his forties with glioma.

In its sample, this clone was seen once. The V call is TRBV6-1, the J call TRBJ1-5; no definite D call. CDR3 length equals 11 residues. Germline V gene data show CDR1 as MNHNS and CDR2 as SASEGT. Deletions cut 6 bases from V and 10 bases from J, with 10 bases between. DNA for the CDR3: TGTGCCAGCAGCGGACTAGGTCCCCAGCATTTT. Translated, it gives CASSGLGPQHF.

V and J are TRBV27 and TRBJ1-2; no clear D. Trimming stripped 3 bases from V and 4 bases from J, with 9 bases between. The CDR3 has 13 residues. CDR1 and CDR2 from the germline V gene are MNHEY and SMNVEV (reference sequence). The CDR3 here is CASSLNPAYGYTF. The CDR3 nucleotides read TGTGCCAGCAGTTTGAACCCCGCCTATGGCTACACCTTC.

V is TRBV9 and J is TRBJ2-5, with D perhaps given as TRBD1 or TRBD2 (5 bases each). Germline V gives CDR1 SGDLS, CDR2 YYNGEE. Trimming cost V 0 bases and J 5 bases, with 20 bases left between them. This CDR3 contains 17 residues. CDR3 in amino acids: CASSVDYMGELDETQYF. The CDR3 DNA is TGTGCCAGCAGCGTAGATTATATGGGGGAGCTAGATGAGACCCAGTACTTC.

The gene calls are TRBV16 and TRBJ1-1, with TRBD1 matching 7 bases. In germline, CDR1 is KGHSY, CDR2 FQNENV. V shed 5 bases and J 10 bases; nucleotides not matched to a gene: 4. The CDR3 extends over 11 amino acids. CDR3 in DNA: TGTGCCAGCAGCTACCGGGACAGAGCTTTCTTT. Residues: CASSYRDRAFF.

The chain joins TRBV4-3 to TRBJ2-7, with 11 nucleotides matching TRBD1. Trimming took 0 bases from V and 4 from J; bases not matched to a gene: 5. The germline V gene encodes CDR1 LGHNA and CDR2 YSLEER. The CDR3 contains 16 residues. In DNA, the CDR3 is TGCGCCAGCAGCCAAGATAGTGGGACAGGGGGGTACGAGCAGTACTTC. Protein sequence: CASSQDSGTGGYEQYF.

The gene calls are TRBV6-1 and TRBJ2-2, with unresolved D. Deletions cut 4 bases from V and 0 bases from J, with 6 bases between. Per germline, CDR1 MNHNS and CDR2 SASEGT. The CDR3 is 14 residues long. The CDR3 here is CASSVTANTGELFF. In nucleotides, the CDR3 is TGTGCCAGCAGTGTAACGGCGAACACCGGGGAGCTGTTTTTT.

The CDR3 region is CATSRFVGERETQYF. The CDR3 coding sequence is TGTGCCACCAGCAGATTCGTTGGGGAGAGGGAGACCCAGTACTTC. The chain joins TRBV15 to TRBJ2-5; D may be TRBD2 (5 bases). The germline gives CDR1 LNHNV, CDR2 YYDKDF (reference sequence). Trimming took off 2 bases at V and 5 bases at J, with 15 bases between the two ends. CDR3 length: 15 residues.

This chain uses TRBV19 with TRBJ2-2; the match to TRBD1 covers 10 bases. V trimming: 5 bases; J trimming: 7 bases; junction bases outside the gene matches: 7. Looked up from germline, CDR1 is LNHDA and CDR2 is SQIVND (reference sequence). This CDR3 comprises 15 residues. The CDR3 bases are TGTGCCAGTAGTGTCCGGACAGGGGGAGGCGGGGAGCTGTTTTTT. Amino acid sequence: CASSVRTGGGGELFF.

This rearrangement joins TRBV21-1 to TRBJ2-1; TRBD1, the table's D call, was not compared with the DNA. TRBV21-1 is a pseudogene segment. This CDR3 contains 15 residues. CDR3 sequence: CASSKSRDRANEQFF. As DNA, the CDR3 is TGTGCCAGCAGCAAATCCCGGGACAGGGCCAATGAGCAGTTCTTC.

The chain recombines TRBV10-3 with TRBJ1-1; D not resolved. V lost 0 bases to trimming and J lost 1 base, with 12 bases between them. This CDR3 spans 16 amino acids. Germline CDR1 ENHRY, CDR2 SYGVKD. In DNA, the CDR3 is TGTGCCATCAGTGAGTCGCGGGTAGTGAGGAACACTGAAGCTTTCTTT. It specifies CAISESRVVRNTEAFF.

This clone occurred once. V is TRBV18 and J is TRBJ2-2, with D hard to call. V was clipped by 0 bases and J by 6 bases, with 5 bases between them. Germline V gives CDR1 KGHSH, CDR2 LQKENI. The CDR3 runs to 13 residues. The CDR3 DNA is TGTGCCAGCTCACCACCTGACGCCGGGGAGCTGTTTTTT. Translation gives CASSPPDAGELFF.

CDR3 nucleotides: TGTGCCAGCAGCCCAGAAGGGGGGCGTGAGCAGTACTTC. The encoded protein is CASSPEGGREQYF. J is TRBJ2-7 and V is TRBV5-4; either TRBD1 or TRBD2 may supply D (6 bases each). The germline V and J ends were trimmed by 4 bases and 7 bases, with 15 bases remaining between them. Germline CDR1 and CDR2: SGHNT and YYREEE (reference sequence). This CDR3 is 13 amino acids long.

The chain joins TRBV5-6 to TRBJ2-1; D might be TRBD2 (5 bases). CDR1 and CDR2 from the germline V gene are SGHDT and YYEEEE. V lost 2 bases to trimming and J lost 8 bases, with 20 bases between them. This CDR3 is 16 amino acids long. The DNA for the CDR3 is TGTGCCAGCAGCTTCCCAGAGCGGCGGATCGGGGATGAGCAGTTCTTC. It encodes CASSFPERRIGDEQFF.

CDR3 residues: CASSAGTSSADTQYF. The CDR3, as DNA: TGCGCCAGCAGCGCCGGGACTAGCAGCGCAGATACGCAGTATTTT. This chain uses TRBV5-1 with TRBJ2-3; 9 nucleotides agree with TRBD2. The length of the CDR3 is 15 residues. Germline trimming cut 4 bases from V and 4 bases from J; bases unmatched to any gene: 7. Looked up from germline, CDR1 is SGHRS and CDR2 is YFSETQ.

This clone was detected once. The DNA of the CDR3 is TGCGCCAGCAGCTTGGAAGGGGGGGTCACTGAAGCTTTCTTT. This encodes CASSLEGGVTEAFF. The chain links TRBV5-1 to TRBJ1-1; D possibly corresponds to TRBD1 (6 bases). Between the trimmed V and J ends, which lost 0 bases and 4 bases, there was a span of 10 bases. The germline V gene has CDR1 SGHRS and CDR2 YFSETQ. The CDR3 length is 14 residues. The full variable domain, completed using reference TRBV5-1 and TRBJ1-1, is KAGVTQTPRYLIKTRGQQVTLSCSPISGHRSVSWYQQTPGQGLQFLFEYFSETQRNKGNFPGRFSGRQFSNSRSEMNVSTLELGDSALYLCASSLEGGVTEAFFGQGTRLTVV.

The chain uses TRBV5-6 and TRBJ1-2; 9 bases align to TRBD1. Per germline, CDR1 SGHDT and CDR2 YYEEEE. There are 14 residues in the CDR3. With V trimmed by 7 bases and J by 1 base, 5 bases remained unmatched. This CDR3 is CASARDRDNYGYTF. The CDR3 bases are TGTGCCAGCGCCCGGGACAGGGATAACTATGGCTACACCTTC.

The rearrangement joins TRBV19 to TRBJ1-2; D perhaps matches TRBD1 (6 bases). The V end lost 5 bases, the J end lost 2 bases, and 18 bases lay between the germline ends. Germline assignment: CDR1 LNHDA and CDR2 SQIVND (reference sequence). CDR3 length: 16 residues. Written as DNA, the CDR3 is TGTGCCAGTAGTGAGATGAGGTGGGACACCAACTATGGCTACACCTTC. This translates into CASSEMRWDTNYGYTF. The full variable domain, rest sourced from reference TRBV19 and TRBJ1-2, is DGGITQSPKYLFRKEGQNVTLSCEQNLNHDAMYWYRQDPGQGLRLIYYSQIVNDFQKGDIAEGYSVSREKKESFPLTVTSAQKNPTAFYLCASSEMRWDTNYGYTFGSGTRLTVV.

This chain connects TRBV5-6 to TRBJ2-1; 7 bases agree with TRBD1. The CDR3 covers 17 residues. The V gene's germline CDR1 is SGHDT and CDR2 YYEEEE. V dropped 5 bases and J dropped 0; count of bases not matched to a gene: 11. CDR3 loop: CASRVIGGQSSYNEQFF. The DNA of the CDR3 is TGTGCCAGCAGAGTTATAGGGGGCCAAAGCTCCTACAATGAGCAGTTCTTC.

The CDR3 here is CASSLGFWESGYTF. CDR3 nucleotides: TGTGCCAGCAGCTTAGGGTTCTGGGAGAGTGGCTACACCTTC. V usage is TRBV11-2 and J usage is TRBJ1-2; D uncertain. The germline V and J ends were trimmed by 1 base and 7 bases, with 13 bases remaining between them. Germline V CDR1 and CDR2: SGHAT, FQNNGV. This CDR3 has 14 residues. Based on the CDR3 plus reference TRBV11-2 and TRBJ1-2, the full variable domain is EAGVAQSPRYKIIEKRQSVAFWCNPISGHATLYWYQQILGQGPKLLIQFQNNGVVDDSQLPKDRFSAERLKGVDSTLKIQPAKLEDSAVYLCASSLGFWESGYTFGSGTRLTVV.

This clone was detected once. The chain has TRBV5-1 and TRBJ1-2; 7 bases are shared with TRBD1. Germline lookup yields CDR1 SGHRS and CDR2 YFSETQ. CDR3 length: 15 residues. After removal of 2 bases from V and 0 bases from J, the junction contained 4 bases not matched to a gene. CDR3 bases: TGCGCCAGCAGCTTTCGGGACAGCACTAACTATGGCTACACCTTC. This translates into CASSFRDSTNYGYTF.

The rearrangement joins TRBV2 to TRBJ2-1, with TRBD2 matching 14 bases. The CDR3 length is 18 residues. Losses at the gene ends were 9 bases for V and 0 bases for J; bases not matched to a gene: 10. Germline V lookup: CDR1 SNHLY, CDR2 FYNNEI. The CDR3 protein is CARTGLAGEGRSYNEQFF. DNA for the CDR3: TGTGCCAGGACGGGACTAGCGGGAGAGGGGCGCTCCTACAATGAGCAGTTCTTC.

The CDR3 DNA follows: TGTGCCAGCAGCTGGGTTCCACTTAGCAATCAGCCCCAGCATTTT. It is translated as CASSWVPLSNQPQHF. The V gene is TRBV5-8, the J gene TRBJ1-5, with D unclear. This CDR3 is built from 15 residues. CDR1 and CDR2 (germline): SGHTS, YDEGEE. The ends were cut back, 3 bases at V and 0 bases at J, with 10 bases in the middle.

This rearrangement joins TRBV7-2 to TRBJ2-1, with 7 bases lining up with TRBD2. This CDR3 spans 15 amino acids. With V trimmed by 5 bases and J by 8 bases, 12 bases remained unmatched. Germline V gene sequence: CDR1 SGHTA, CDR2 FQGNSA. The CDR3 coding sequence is TGTGCCAGCAGCCCTCGGACTAGGATGGTGGATGAGCAGTTCTTC. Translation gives CASSPRTRMVDEQFF.

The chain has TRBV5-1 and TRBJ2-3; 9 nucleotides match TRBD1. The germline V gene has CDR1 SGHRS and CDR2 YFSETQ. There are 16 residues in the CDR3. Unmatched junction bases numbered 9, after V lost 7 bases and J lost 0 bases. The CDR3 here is CASRIYGTGSTDTQYF. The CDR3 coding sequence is TGCGCCAGCCGTATATACGGGACAGGGAGCACAGATACGCAGTATTTT.

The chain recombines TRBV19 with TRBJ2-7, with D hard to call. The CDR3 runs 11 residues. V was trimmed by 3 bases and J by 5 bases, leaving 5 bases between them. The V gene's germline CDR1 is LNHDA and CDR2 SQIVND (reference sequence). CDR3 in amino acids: CASSIKDEQYF. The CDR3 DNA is TGTGCCAGTAGTATCAAGGACGAGCAGTACTTC.

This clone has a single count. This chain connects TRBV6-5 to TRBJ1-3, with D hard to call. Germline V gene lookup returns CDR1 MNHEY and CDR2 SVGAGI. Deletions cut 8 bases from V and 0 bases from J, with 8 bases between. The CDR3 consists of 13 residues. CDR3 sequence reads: CASEPSSGNTIYF. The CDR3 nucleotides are TGTGCCAGCGAGCCGAGCTCTGGAAACACCATATATTTT.

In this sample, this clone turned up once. The CDR3 DNA follows: TGCGCCAGCAGCTTGGCCGGCCACCTAGTAGGGTTCTTC. Its protein product is CASSLAGHLVGFF. V usage is TRBV5-1 and J usage is TRBJ2-1; no clear D. This CDR3 comprises 13 residues. CDR1 SGHRS and CDR2 YFSETQ come from the germline V gene. Between the trimmed V and J ends, which lost 0 bases and 15 bases, there was a span of 16 bases.